A single sample gave rise to the 20 T cell receptor beta chains below, sequenced in a study of CD8 T cells in ankylosing spondylitis. MiXCR, run by TCRdb on the 5' RACE reads, gives a single entry per CDR3 protein. In the table there are 200,000 to 250,000 distinct CDR3 sequences, about 10% of which are singletons. Specimen: blood, either unsorted or a sorted T cell fraction (not recorded which). These receptors all come from a male donor with ankylosing spondylitis or in good health (not recorded which).

In its sample, this clonotype was seen many times. The chain has TRBV13 and TRBJ2-3; D possibly corresponds to TRBD2 (6 bases). The CDR3 runs to 15 residues. Trimming took off 10 bases at V and 0 bases at J, with 17 bases between the two ends. Looked up from germline, CDR1 is PRHDT and CDR2 is FYEKMQ (reference sequence). As DNA, the CDR3 is TGTGCCACCAGAGGTACCGCGGGGAGCACAGATACGCAGTATTTT. This gives the protein CATRGTAGSTDTQYF.

This clonotype was counted at least ten times. This chain links TRBV6-1 with TRBJ1-2; the D gene is possibly TRBD1 (6 bases). CDR1 and CDR2 (germline): MNHNS, SASEGT. Trimming pared 6 bases from V and 3 bases from J, leaving 17 bases between. The CDR3 has 15 amino acids. CDR3 nucleotide sequence: TGTGCCAGCAGCCCCAAAGCGGGGGCCCACTATGGCTACACCTTC. The encoded protein is CASSPKAGAHYGYTF.

This clonotype was counted at least ten times. The chain combines TRBV12-3 or TRBV12-4 with TRBJ2-5; 7 nucleotides match TRBD1. The ends lost 6 bases at V and 0 bases at J; junction bases unmatched: 7. The CDR3 covers 15 residues. CDR3 sequence (DNA): TGTGCCAGCAGACCGGGACAGCAGTACCAAGAGACCCAGTACTTC. Translation: CASRPGQQYQETQYF.

This clonotype was counted a few times. The chain uses TRBV20-1 and TRBJ2-2; 7 bases map to TRBD1. This CDR3 spans 15 amino acids. V lost 3 bases and J lost 5; bases outside the gene matches: 9. From germline, CDR1 is DFQATT and CDR2 SNEGSKA (reference sequence). The CDR3 is CSARGRQGWTGELFF. Here the CDR3 DNA reads TGCAGTGCTAGGGGTAGACAGGGTTGGACCGGGGAGCTGTTTTTT.

The chain joins TRBV7-2 to TRBJ2-4; no clear D gene. V gave up 1 base and J gave up 0 bases, with 7 bases separating them. This CDR3 region has 15 residues. Per the germline V gene, CDR1 is SGHTA and CDR2 is FQGNSA. As DNA, the CDR3 is TGTGCCAGCAGCTTAGTTCTCTTAGCCAAAAACATTCAGTACTTC. Its protein product is CASSLVLLAKNIQYF. Full variable domain (rest looked up from reference TRBV7-2 and TRBJ2-4): GAGVSQSPSNKVTEKGKDVELRCDPISGHTALYWYRQSLGQGLEFLIYFQGNSAPDKSGLPSDRFSAERTGGSVSTLTIQRTQQEDSAVYLCASSLVLLAKNIQYFGAGTRLSVL.

This clonotype has at least ten counts. The rearrangement uses TRBV20-1 and TRBJ1-4; D unclear. CDR3 length: 17 amino acids. Germline V gene data show CDR1 as DFQATT and CDR2 as SNEGSKA (reference sequence). The V gene lost 4 bases and the J gene lost 0 bases, with 18 bases spanning the gap. The CDR3 sequence is CSATPPGVFATNEKLFF. The CDR3 nucleotides read TGCAGTGCTACACCCCCTGGGGTCTTCGCAACTAATGAAAAACTGTTTTTT.

This clonotype was seen repeatedly, ten times or more. The V and J genes are TRBV20-1 and TRBJ2-3; 8 positions agree with TRBD2. The CDR3 has 17 residues. J gave up 6 bases and V 1 base, and 15 bases lay outside the gene matches. In germline, CDR1 is DFQATT, CDR2 SNEGSKA (reference sequence). The DNA for the CDR3 is TGCAGTGCTAGAGCCTTTCTAGGGGCGGGGGGTTGGGATACGCAGTATTTT. Translated: CSARAFLGAGGWDTQYF.

At least ten counts were recorded for this clonotype. The chain uses TRBV3-1 and TRBJ1-3, with D hard to call. Germline V gene data show CDR1 as LGHDT and CDR2 as YNNKEL (reference sequence). This CDR3 has 13 amino acids. Trimming took 3 bases from V and 3 from J, leaving 6 bases between them. CDR3 sequence: CASSQVDGNTIYF. CDR3 nucleotide sequence: TGTGCCAGCAGCCAGGTGGATGGAAACACCATATATTTT.

This clonotype was detected ten times or more. The genes are TRBV20-1 and TRBJ1-4, with D perhaps matching TRBD1 (5 bases). Per the germline V gene, CDR1 is DFQATT and CDR2 is SNEGSKA (reference sequence). The V end was cut by 5 bases, the J end by 5 bases, with 12 bases between. CDR3 length equals 13 residues. CDR3 nucleotide sequence: TGCAGTGCTGCCAGGGCCAAGAATGAAAAACTGTTTTTT. The encoded protein is CSAARAKNEKLFF.

This clonotype has ten or more counts. This chain links TRBV25-1 with TRBJ1-5; D is perhaps TRBD1 (5 bases). Germline CDR1 is MGHDK and CDR2 is SYGVNS. This CDR3 contains 14 residues. The V end lost 7 bases, the J end lost 2 bases, and 12 bases lay between the germline ends. DNA of the CDR3: TGTGCCAGCATGGGGGGTCGGGGCAATCAGCCCCAGCATTTT. As protein: CASMGGRGNQPQHF.

This clonotype was detected many times. The gene calls are TRBV7-8 and TRBJ1-2; 8 nucleotides line up with TRBD1. V trimming: 5 bases; J trimming: 6 bases; junction bases outside the gene matches: 11. This CDR3 has 15 amino acids. The V gene's germline CDR1 is SGHVS and CDR2 FQNEAQ. CDR3: CASSTRQGTVDGYTF. The CDR3 DNA sequence: TGTGCCAGCAGCACCCGACAGGGGACGGTTGATGGCTACACCTTC.

This clonotype was detected only a few times. The chain links TRBV11-2 to TRBJ2-3; unclear D gene. The germline V gene has CDR1 SGHAT and CDR2 FQNNGV. V lost 3 bases and J 10 bases, leaving 14 bases between the germline ends. The CDR3 is made up of 13 amino acids. DNA for the CDR3: TGTGCCAGCAGCTTCGGACCCGATCAGGCGCAGTATTTT. Its protein is CASSFGPDQAQYF.

This clonotype was seen a few times. The chain uses TRBV27 and TRBJ2-7; 7 bases fit TRBD2. Germline CDR1 and CDR2: MNHEY and SMNVEV (reference sequence). J was trimmed by 2 bases and V by 3 bases; bases with no gene match: 4. The CDR3 covers 14 residues. The CDR3 coding sequence is TGTGCCAGCAGTTTGGCGGGGGTTGCCTACGAGCAGTACTTC. It codes for CASSLAGVAYEQYF.

This clonotype has at least ten counts. V is TRBV27 and J is TRBJ2-3; D might be TRBD1 (5 bases). Germline CDR1 MNHEY, CDR2 SMNVEV (reference sequence). This CDR3 is built from 13 residues. V was clipped by 7 bases and J by 1 base, with 9 bases between them. CDR3 DNA sequence: TGTGCCAGCACCGACAGAGGCACAGATACGCAGTATTTT. The encoded protein is CASTDRGTDTQYF.

This clonotype has at least ten counts. The CDR3 spells CSAEGQGDQPQHF. Written as DNA, the CDR3 is TGCAGTGCAGAGGGACAGGGGGATCAGCCCCAGCATTTT. This chain links TRBV20-1 with TRBJ1-5, with 11 nucleotides matching TRBD1. There are 13 residues in the CDR3. Trimming took 6 bases from V and 5 from J; bases not matched to a gene: 3. CDR1 is DFQATT and CDR2 is SNEGSKA in the germline V gene (reference sequence).

J is TRBJ1-2 and V is TRBV3-1; D may be TRBD1 (6 bases). The CDR3 length is 13 residues. The V gene lost 4 bases and the J gene lost 5 bases, with 11 bases spanning the gap. Germline assignment: CDR1 LGHDT and CDR2 YNNKEL (reference sequence). DNA for the CDR3: TGTGCCAGCAGCCCCCTGGACAGTTATGGCTACACCTTC. It yields the protein CASSPLDSYGYTF.

This clonotype was seen a handful of times. J is TRBJ2-3 and V is TRBV3-1; D unresolved. This CDR3 comprises 12 residues. Trimming stripped 3 bases from V and 2 bases from J, with 3 bases between. From germline, CDR1 is LGHDT and CDR2 YNNKEL (reference sequence). The CDR3 loop is CASSQHTDTQYF. CDR3 bases: TGTGCCAGCAGCCAGCACACAGATACGCAGTATTTT.

This clonotype came up many times. The chain is built from TRBV9 and TRBJ2-3, with TRBD1 identical over 7 bases. The CDR3 contains 15 residues. CDR1 is SGDLS, CDR2 YYNGEE, per germline. V trimming: 3 bases; J trimming: 0 bases; junction bases outside the gene matches: 4. DNA of the CDR3: TGTGCCAGCAGCGCCCGGGACAGTAGCACAGATACGCAGTATTTT. It specifies CASSARDSSTDTQYF. Together with reference TRBV9 and TRBJ2-3, the CDR3 gives the full variable domain: DSGVTQTPKHLITATGQRVTLRCSPRSGDLSVYWYQQSLDQGLQFLIQYYNGEERAKGNILERFSAQQFPDLHSELNLSSLELGDSALYFCASSARDSSTDTQYFGPGTRLTVL.

This clonotype occurred many times. DNA for the CDR3: TGTGCCAGCAGTTCGGGACAGACTATGGCCAACGTCCTGACTTTC. This translates into CASSSGQTMANVLTF. The chain has TRBV27 and TRBJ2-6; 7 bases agree with TRBD1. Unmatched junction bases numbered 6, after V lost 4 bases and J lost 6 bases. Per the germline V gene, CDR1 is MNHEY and CDR2 is SMNVEV (reference sequence). The CDR3 is 15 amino acids. The full variable domain, rest sourced from reference TRBV27 and TRBJ2-6, is EAQVTQNPRYLITVTGKKLTVTCSQNMNHEYMSWYRQDPGLGLRQIYYSMNVEVTDKGDVPEGYKVSRKEKRNFPLILESPSPNQTSLYFCASSSGQTMANVLTFGAGSRLTVL.

At least ten counts were recorded for this clonotype. The CDR3 loop reads CASSISGGRTDTQYF. The CDR3, as DNA: TGTGCCAGCAGCATAAGCGGGGGACGCACAGATACGCAGTATTTT. This sequence joins TRBV21-1 and TRBJ2-3; the D call of TRBD1 is as the table states it, not checked on the DNA. TRBV21-1 is deemed a pseudogene. This CDR3 comprises 15 residues.